The 6 T cell receptor beta chains listed next were all sequenced from one sample in a study of blood T cell repertoires in COVID-19. Some clones are missing from TCRdb's copy, which holds only in-frame ones; the method was immunoSEQ multiplex PCR. This table has 85,000 to 120,000 clones, 75% to 90% appearing once. The specimen was peripheral blood. These TCRs come from a woman aged 45-65 years with COVID-19, enrolled during active disease.

The chain is built from TRBV27 and TRBJ1-4; D may be TRBD1 (6 bases). CDR3 length: 14 residues. CDR1 MNHEY and CDR2 SMNVEV come from the germline V gene (reference sequence). V dropped 6 bases and J dropped 5 bases, with 13 bases sitting between them. CDR3 in DNA: TGTGCCAGCAGCCTACAGGGAGGGAATGAAAAACTGTTTTTT. Encoded protein: CASSLQGGNEKLFF.

The chain has TRBV2 and TRBJ2-1, with D possibly matching TRBD2 (6 bases). Germline-derived CDR1 and CDR2 are SNHLY and FYNNEI. The ends were cut back, 8 bases at V and 10 bases at J, with 9 bases in the middle. CDR3 length: 10 residues. The CDR3 DNA follows: TGTGCCAGCGGAGGACTAGAGCAGTTCTTC. Protein: CASGGLEQFF.

About this clone itself: Other DNA sequences in the sample encode the same CDR3. This chain connects TRBV6-5 to TRBJ1-2; a possible D gene is TRBD1 (6 bases). Looked up from germline, CDR1 is MNHEY and CDR2 is SVGAGI. V was clipped by 3 bases and J by 4 bases, with 9 bases between them. This CDR3 contains 13 residues. CDR3 in DNA: TGTGCCAGCAGTTATAGCAGGGGCTATGGCTACACCTTC. Its translation: CASSYSRGYGYTF.

This sequence joins TRBV30 and TRBJ2-2; D possibly corresponds to TRBD1 (6 bases). V gave up 8 bases and J gave up 9 bases, with 19 bases separating them. The CDR3 spans 13 residues. The V gene's germline CDR1 is GTSNPN and CDR2 SVGIG (reference sequence). CDR3 region: CASGQSLYRELFF. In DNA form, the CDR3 reads TGTGCCAGCGGACAGTCTCTATACCGGGAGCTGTTTTTT.

The chain couples TRBV7-7 to TRBJ2-1, with 11 bases that match TRBD2. The ends lost 1 base at V and 8 bases at J; junction bases unmatched: 10. CDR1 is SSHAT and CDR2 is FNYEAQ in the germline V gene (reference sequence). The CDR3 has 17 amino acids. The CDR3 spells CASSLGLAGGTWDEQFF. The DNA of the CDR3 is TGTGCCAGCAGCTTAGGGTTAGCGGGGGGGACCTGGGATGAGCAGTTCTTC.

The rearrangement links TRBV29-1 to TRBJ2-3; D is possibly TRBD2 (5 bases). The ends were cut back, 0 bases at V and 14 bases at J, with 18 bases in the middle. This CDR3 is 13 amino acids long. CDR1 and CDR2 (germline): SQVTM, ANQGSEA. CDR3 sequence reads: CSVEDPGNRFLYF. CDR3 nucleotides: TGCAGCGTTGAAGATCCCGGGAACCGGTTTTTGTATTTT.